Shown below are 26 T cell receptor beta chains from a single sample sequenced in a study of regulatory T cells in long-lasting Graves disease. Arm-PCR of CDR3 regions and iRepertoire HTBI primers were used to build TCR beta libraries. Each CDR3 protein gets one entry after TCRdb re-called the multiplex PCR reads with MiXCR. The table has approximately 350,000 distinct CDR3 sequences, about a sixth seen once. Time point given: newly diagnosed GD, antithyroid drugs for less than 3 months. The TCR library was made from RNA extracted from PBMCs. In addition, the sample was reused for a study of T cells in Graves' hyperthyroidism and ophthalmopathy.

The sequences come from peripheral blood mononuclear cells (PBMCs), collected at new diagnosis, from a patient treated with antithyroid drugs. The receptors come from a man between 35 and 55 years old with Graves disease.

This rearrangement joins TRBV5-1 to TRBJ2-7; D uncertain. The CDR3 contains 15 residues. Deletions cut 0 bases from V and 0 bases from J, with 10 bases between. From germline, CDR1 is SGHRS and CDR2 YFSETQ. The CDR3 spells CASSLAAGGSYEQYF. In DNA, the CDR3 is TGCGCCAGCAGCTTGGCGGCAGGTGGCTCCTACGAGCAGTACTTC.

This clonotype was seen a handful of times. The rearrangement joins TRBV4-3 to TRBJ2-7; tentative D call: TRBD1 (5 bases). Trimming took off 0 bases at V and 6 bases at J, with 18 bases between the two ends. This CDR3 contains 16 residues. The V gene's germline CDR1 is LGHNA and CDR2 YSLEER. CDR3 sequence: CASSQDSVSGIGEQYF. CDR3 DNA: TGCGCCAGCAGCCAAGATAGTGTTTCAGGGATTGGCGAGCAGTACTTC.

The chain employs TRBV11-2 and TRBJ1-1; 7 positions agree with TRBD1. V shed 3 bases, J shed 2 bases, and the junction held 3 bases outside the gene matches. This CDR3 contains 14 residues. The germline gives CDR1 SGHAT, CDR2 FQNNGV. CDR3: CASSFTGANTEAFF. In nucleotides, the CDR3 is TGTGCCAGCAGCTTCACAGGGGCAAACACTGAAGCTTTCTTT.

This chain joins TRBV29-1 and TRBJ1-5; 10 positions match TRBD1. Germline CDR1 reads SQVTM; CDR2 reads ANQGSEA. The CDR3 extends over 13 amino acids. V was pared by 6 bases and J by 7 bases, with 6 bases of the junction left unmatched. CDR3 region: CSVGTGVNQPQHF. CDR3 bases: TGCAGCGTCGGGACAGGGGTCAACCAGCCCCAGCATTTT.

Here the CDR3 DNA reads TGTGCCAGCGGGCGGGCGGGCACTGAAGCTTTCTTT. Encoded protein: CASGRAGTEAFF. J is TRBJ1-1 and V is TRBV6-1; no firm D call. CDR1 and CDR2 from the germline V gene are MNHNS and SASEGT. The CDR3 is made up of 12 amino acids. V gave up 8 bases and J gave up 4 bases, with 11 bases separating them.

In regard to this clonotype: One junction end disagrees with the germline gene, perhaps due to a read error. The rearrangement uses TRBV20-1 and TRBJ2-7; D gene uncertain. The germline CDR1 and CDR2 sequences are DFQATT and SNEGSKA (reference sequence). The CDR3 length is 13 residues. The CDR3 loop is CSLKHSQSCEQYF. The CDR3 coding sequence is TGCAGTCTAAAACACTCTCAGTCCTGCGAGCAGTACTTC.

The sample holds a few counts of this clonotype. The chain recombines TRBV2 with TRBJ2-5; TRBD1 aligns across 8 bases. Germline lookup yields CDR1 SNHLY and CDR2 FYNNEI. There are 13 residues in the CDR3. V lost 7 bases to trimming and J lost 4 bases; unmatched junction nucleotides: 5. CDR3 nucleotides: TGTGCCAGCACCGGACAGGGAAGAGAGACCCAGTACTTC. Translated: CASTGQGRETQYF. Full variable domain (remainder filled in from reference TRBV2 and TRBJ2-5): EPEVTQTPSHQVTQMGQEVILRCVPISNHLYFYWYRQILGQKVEFLVSFYNNEISEKSEIFDDQFSVERPDGSNFTLKIRSTKLEDSAMYFCASTGQGRETQYFGPGTRLLVL.

This clonotype showed up many times. The chain couples TRBV4-1 to TRBJ1-6; possibly TRBD1 for D (5 bases). The CDR3 loop spans 14 amino acids. Germline CDR1 MGHRA, CDR2 YSYEKL. V was pared by 0 bases and J by 14 bases, with 14 bases between. This chain's CDR3 is CASSQDWTRLSLHF. DNA of the CDR3: TGCGCCAGCAGCCAAGATTGGACACGGTTATCCCTCCACTTT.

This clonotype was counted between two and nine times. This sequence joins TRBV30 and TRBJ2-2; a weak D match, TRBD2 (6 bases). CDR3 size: 13 residues. The germline V gene encodes CDR1 GTSNPN and CDR2 SVGIG (reference sequence). V shed 6 bases and J shed 6 bases, with 14 bases lying between them. The CDR3 spells CACPRGRAGELFF. CDR3 DNA sequence: TGTGCCTGCCCTCGGGGGAGAGCCGGGGAGCTGTTTTTT. The full variable domain, completed using reference TRBV30 and TRBJ2-2, is SQTIHQWPATLVQPVGSPLSLECTVEGTSNPNLYWYRQAAGRGLQLLFYSVGIGQISSEVPQNLSASRPQDRQFILSSKKLLLSDSGFYLCACPRGRAGELFFGEGSRLTVL.

Of note for this clonotype: One base away lies a much larger clone, so this may be a sequencing read error. The CDR3 sequence is CASSPQLARGGDEQFF. Written as DNA, the CDR3 is TGTGCCAGCAGTCCTCAACTAGCGAGGGGGGGGGATGAGCAGTTCTTC. V usage is TRBV12-3 or TRBV12-4 and J usage is TRBJ2-1, with D perhaps matching TRBD2 (7 bases). The CDR3 is 16 residues long. V was pared by 5 bases and J by 8 bases, with 22 bases between.

This clonotype was seen at least ten times. This chain uses TRBV5-1 with TRBJ2-7; possibly TRBD1 or TRBD2 for D (6 bases each). Per the germline V gene, CDR1 is SGHRS and CDR2 is YFSETQ. The CDR3 extends over 16 amino acids. Trimming stripped 1 base from V and 2 bases from J, with 16 bases between. CDR3 in DNA: TGCGCCAGCAGCTTGCGCGGGACACCGCTGGCCTACGAGCAGTACTTC. It specifies CASSLRGTPLAYEQYF.

This clonotype occurred a few times. Being one base from a much bigger clone, this may be a read error. J is TRBJ1-1 and V is TRBV28; perhaps TRBD1 as D (5 bases). Germline V gene sequence: CDR1 MDHEN, CDR2 SYDVKM. The length of the CDR3 is 15 residues. Trimming pared 3 bases from V and 4 bases from J, leaving 15 bases between. In nucleotides, the CDR3 is TGTGCCAGCAGTTTGCAGGGCTTTCTGAGCACTGAAGCTTTCTTT. Translation: CASSLQGFLSTEAFF.

This chain joins TRBV20-1 and TRBJ2-1; no clear D gene. This CDR3 has 12 amino acids. V shed 0 bases and J shed 3 bases, with 3 bases lying between them. Germline V gene data show CDR1 as DFQATT and CDR2 as SNEGSKA (reference sequence). CDR3 sequence: CSARDLYNEQFF. Written as DNA, the CDR3 is TGCAGTGCTAGAGATCTCTACAATGAGCAGTTCTTC.

This clonotype was seen a few times. J is TRBJ1-4 and V is TRBV5-4; weak D call: TRBD1 (5 bases). This CDR3 has 16 amino acids. The V gene lost 0 bases and the J gene lost 5 bases, with 14 bases spanning the gap. Looked up from germline, CDR1 is SGHNT and CDR2 is YYREEE (reference sequence). The CDR3 DNA sequence: TGTGCCAGCAGCTTGGCGGGGGGTAGCTCCAATGAAAAACTGTTTTTT. It translates to CASSLAGGSSNEKLFF. Together with reference TRBV5-4 and TRBJ1-4, the CDR3 gives the full variable domain: ETGVTQSPTHLIKTRGQQVTLRCSSQSGHNTVSWYQQALGQGPQFIFQYYREEENGRGNFPPRFSGLQFPNYSSELNVNALELDDSALYLCASSLAGGSSNEKLFFGSGTQLSVL.

The V call is TRBV30, the J call TRBJ2-3; perhaps TRBD1 as D (5 bases). This CDR3 spans 14 amino acids. Germline V gene data show CDR1 as GTSNPN and CDR2 as SVGIG (reference sequence). The V gene lost 1 base and the J gene lost 4 bases, with 12 bases spanning the gap. The CDR3 region has the DNA TGTGCCTGGAGTGCCGCGCAAGGGGCAGATACGCAGTATTTT. Translating it yields CAWSAAQGADTQYF.

This clonotype was seen many times. The chain uses TRBV2 and TRBJ1-2; D unresolved. Trimming removed 11 bases from V and 2 bases from J, with 15 bases in between. The CDR3 spans 13 residues. Germline loops: CDR1 SNHLY, CDR2 FYNNEI. The CDR3 DNA is TGTGCCGGATCAGCGCAGATAAACTATGGCTACACCTTC. This codes for CAGSAQINYGYTF. Supplemented by reference TRBV2 and TRBJ1-2, the full variable domain reads EPEVTQTPSHQVTQMGQEVILRCVPISNHLYFYWYRQILGQKVEFLVSFYNNEISEKSEIFDDQFSVERPDGSNFTLKIRSTKLEDSAMYFCAGSAQINYGYTFGSGTRLTVV.

In its sample, this clonotype was seen many times. DNA of the CDR3: TGTGCCACCTCCGGACAGCACTACGAGCAGTACTTC. Its translation is CATSGQHYEQYF. The gene calls are TRBV6-1 and TRBJ2-7; tentatively, D is TRBD1 (6 bases). V was cut by 10 bases and J by 3 bases, with 13 bases left in between. Germline assignment: CDR1 MNHNS and CDR2 SASEGT. This CDR3 is 12 amino acids long.

This clonotype was seen many times. The chain has TRBV9 and TRBJ2-3, with 8 bases that match TRBD2. The CDR3 has 16 amino acids. The germline V gene has CDR1 SGDLS and CDR2 YYNGEE. The V segment lost 3 bases and the J segment 0 bases; nucleotides outside the gene matches: 6. The CDR3 nucleotides read TGTGCCAGCAGCGAAAGCGGGGGCCCCAGCACAGATACGCAGTATTTT. Amino acid sequence: CASSESGGPSTDTQYF.

This clonotype was detected many times. The rearrangement joins TRBV5-1 to TRBJ2-1, with 10 bases that match TRBD1. Trimming cost V 0 bases and J 7 bases; bases outside gene matches: 7. The CDR3 runs to 16 residues. CDR1 SGHRS and CDR2 YFSETQ come from the germline V gene. As DNA, the CDR3 is TGCGCCAGCAGCTTGGGGGCGGGACAGGGGACGAATGAGCAGTTCTTC. It specifies CASSLGAGQGTNEQFF.

The chain employs TRBV5-1 and TRBJ2-2, with TRBD2 as a possible D gene (5 bases). Germline values: CDR1 SGHRS, CDR2 YFSETQ. V was trimmed by 0 bases and J by 7 bases, leaving 19 bases between them. The CDR3 covers 17 residues. CDR3 bases: TGCGCCAGCAGCTTGGATTCAAGGCCGGGAAACGGCGGGGAGCTGTTTTTT. Translated, it gives CASSLDSRPGNGGELFF.

This clonotype came up many times. The chain uses TRBV11-1 and TRBJ2-7, with 8 bases fitting TRBD2. With 5 bases clipped from V and 5 bases from J, the junction kept 14 bases outside the gene matches. This CDR3 is built from 16 residues. The germline gives CDR1 SGHAT, CDR2 FQDESV (reference sequence). The CDR3 here is CASSPLLSGEVHEQYF. The CDR3 DNA sequence: TGTGCCAGCAGCCCGCTACTTAGCGGGGAGGTCCACGAGCAGTACTTC.

This clonotype has at least ten counts. The chain links TRBV9 to TRBJ2-5; D ambiguous. The CDR3 consists of 14 residues. Germline V gene sequence: CDR1 SGDLS, CDR2 YYNGEE. Trimming took 3 bases from V and 1 from J, leaving 10 bases between them. Here the CDR3 DNA reads TGTGCCAGCAGCGCTTCGTGGGGCCAAGAGACCCAGTACTTC. Protein: CASSASWGQETQYF.

This clonotype appeared a few times. This sequence joins TRBV20-1 and TRBJ1-5; 7 bases agree with TRBD1. V shed 1 base and J 7 bases; nucleotides not matched to a gene: 4. The germline gives CDR1 DFQATT, CDR2 SNEGSKA (reference sequence). The length of the CDR3 is 13 residues. In nucleotides, the CDR3 is TGCAGTGCTAGAGCAGACAGGGACCAGCCCCAGCATTTT. Translated: CSARADRDQPQHF.

This clonotype appeared many times. The CDR3 loop is CASSQISGANVLTF. DNA for the CDR3: TGTGCCAGCAGTCAAATCTCTGGGGCCAACGTCCTGACTTTC. The chain uses TRBV28 and TRBJ2-6; D not certain. The CDR3 has 14 amino acids. From germline, CDR1 is MDHEN and CDR2 SYDVKM. Trimming pared 5 bases from V and 0 bases from J, leaving 5 bases between.

The sample holds many counts of this clonotype. The genes are TRBV28 and TRBJ2-7; 7 bases are shared with TRBD2. The CDR3 spans 17 residues. Germline V CDR1 and CDR2: MDHEN, SYDVKM. The J segment lost 6 bases and the V segment lost 5 bases, leaving 19 bases of the junction unmatched. The CDR3 here is CASSLPTSVGVPGEQYF. The CDR3 DNA is TGTGCCAGCAGTCTGCCAACTAGCGTCGGAGTTCCCGGCGAGCAGTACTTC. The variable domain in full, completed from reference TRBV28 and TRBJ2-7, reads DVKVTQSSRYLVKRTGEKVFLECVQDMDHENMFWYRQDPGLGLRLIYFSYDVKMKEKGDIPEGYSVSREKKERFSLILESASTNQTSMYLCASSLPTSVGVPGEQYFGPGTRLTVT.

This chain links TRBV3-1 with TRBJ2-1, with D perhaps TRBD1 (5 bases). The germline CDR1 and CDR2 sequences are LGHDT and YNNKEL (reference sequence). Between the trimmed V and J ends, which lost 0 bases and 0 bases, there was a span of 12 bases. The CDR3 spans 17 residues. The CDR3 DNA sequence: TGTGCCAGCAGCCAAGATTCCAGGGTTAACTCCTACAATGAGCAGTTCTTC. It encodes CASSQDSRVNSYNEQFF.